Listed below are T cell receptor beta chains from one sample, sequenced in a study of blood T cell repertoires in COVID-19. Method: immunoSEQ multiplex PCR; TCRdb's copy keeps in-frame clones and lacks some. The sample comprises around 80,000 clones, about 89% of which are singletons, and less than 0.65% rests with the top ten. Sequencing input: peripheral blood. These receptors originate from a man in his fifties or sixties with acute or convalescent COVID-19. The CDR3 runs from the conserved cysteine through the conserved F or W. Fields, in order: D gene, J gene, V gene, clone size, CDR3 DNA, CDR3 protein. The D gene is left open where the match is weak. The size entry is marked missing in some rows and otherwise reads once, few, many or a size class.

d_gene: -
j_gene: TRBJ2-5
v_gene: TRBV21-1
abundance: -
CDR3nt: TGTGCCAGCAGCATTCCAGGGGGCCGGGAGACCCAGTACTTC
CDR3aa: CASSIPGGRETQYF

d_gene: TRBD1
j_gene: TRBJ2-7
v_gene: TRBV29-1
abundance: once
CDR3nt: TGCAGCGTCGGACAGGGAAGCATCTACGAGCAGTACTTC
CDR3aa: CSVGQGSIYEQYF

d_gene: TRBD1
j_gene: TRBJ1-4
v_gene: TRBV7-2
abundance: -
CDR3nt: TGTGCCAGCAGCTTCGGACAGGGGGACCCAACTAATGAAAAACTGTTTTTT
CDR3aa: CASSFGQGDPTNEKLFF

d_gene: TRBD1
j_gene: TRBJ2-7
v_gene: TRBV11-2
abundance: few
CDR3nt: TGTGCCAGCAGCCGAGGCCTGGGACAGGAAGCTTACGAGCAGTACTTC
CDR3aa: CASSRGLGQEAYEQYF

d_gene: TRBD1
j_gene: TRBJ1-1
v_gene: TRBV6-5
abundance: once
CDR3nt: TGTGCCAGCAGGGACAGGGCCCGCGGGGTAGCGGCTTTCTTT
CDR3aa: CASRDRARGVAAFF

d_gene: TRBD1
j_gene: TRBJ1-2
v_gene: TRBV6-5
abundance: -
CDR3nt: TGTGCCAGCAGTCCACAGGGGCCTATCGGCTATGGCTACACCTTC
CDR3aa: CASSPQGPIGYGYTF

d_gene: -
j_gene: TRBJ2-1
v_gene: TRBV7-2
abundance: -
CDR3nt: TGTGCCAGCAGCACCGGACTTGAGCAGTTCTTC
CDR3aa: CASSTGLEQFF

d_gene: TRBD1
j_gene: TRBJ1-2
v_gene: TRBV30
abundance: -
CDR3nt: TGTGCCTTTACCGGGACAGGGGTTTACACCTTC
CDR3aa: CAFTGTGVYTF

d_gene: TRBD2
j_gene: TRBJ2-3
v_gene: TRBV9
abundance: -
CDR3nt: TGTGCCAGCAGCGTATCACTAGCGGGGGGCACAGATACGCAGTATTTT
CDR3aa: CASSVSLAGGTDTQYF

d_gene: -
j_gene: TRBJ2-7
v_gene: TRBV28
abundance: -
CDR3nt: TGTGCCAGCTCTCAGGGGTCCTACGAGCAGTACTTC
CDR3aa: CASSQGSYEQYF

d_gene: -
j_gene: TRBJ2-7
v_gene: TRBV27
abundance: -
CDR3nt: TGTGCCAGCAGTTTCAGGGGTCCTGGGGGCCCCCACGAGCAGTACTTC
CDR3aa: CASSFRGPGGPHEQYF

d_gene: TRBD1
j_gene: TRBJ2-2
v_gene: TRBV5-4
abundance: -
CDR3nt: TGTGCCAGCAGCCGGGACAGGAACACCGGGGAGCTGTTTTTT
CDR3aa: CASSRDRNTGELFF

d_gene: -
j_gene: TRBJ2-1
v_gene: TRBV19
abundance: -
CDR3nt: TGTGCCACCCAGGGGACCTTAAGGGGTGAGCAGTTCTTC
CDR3aa: CATQGTLRGEQFF

d_gene: TRBD1
j_gene: TRBJ2-6
v_gene: TRBV15
abundance: -
CDR3nt: TGTGCCACCAGCGGTGTAGGGGGCGCTGGGGCCAACGTCCTGACTTTC
CDR3aa: CATSGVGGAGANVLTF

d_gene: TRBD1
j_gene: TRBJ2-6
v_gene: TRBV9
abundance: once
CDR3nt: TGTGCCAGCAGCGTAGGGCAGGGGGCGACTGGGGCCAACGTCCTGACTTTC
CDR3aa: CASSVGQGATGANVLTF